These T cell receptor beta chains were read from a single sample in a study of blood T cell repertoires in COVID-19. The data were produced by immunoSEQ multiplex PCR, yet TCRdb's version contains in-frame clones alone and is incomplete. Here the sample spans about 39,000 clones, about 85% being singletons. The sequenced material came from peripheral blood. The receptors here all came from a man aged 60 to 75 with acute or convalescent COVID-19. Each CDR3 is given without its conserved first and last residue. For some rows the clone size is stated as once, few or many, or as a class when expanded; others skip it.

size: NA; J: TRBJ2-7; V: TRBV6-4; CDR3: ASRRDRGPANPYEQY
size: NA; J: TRBJ2-3; V: TRBV11-2; CDR3: ASSPARGALADTQY
size: NA; J: TRBJ2-1; V: TRBV11-3; CDR3: ASSLVSLLSYNEQF
size: once; J: TRBJ2-1; V: TRBV19; CDR3: ASSIDFGGRLNEQF
size: NA; J: TRBJ1-1; V: TRBV6-2/TRBV6-3; CDR3: ASSDSGQALMNTEAF
size: NA; J: TRBJ1-1; V: TRBV5-1; CDR3: ASSLQGPTNTEAF
size: NA; J: TRBJ2-3; V: TRBV6-2/TRBV6-3; CDR3: ASSYALGTSGTTDTQY
size: NA; J: TRBJ2-1; V: TRBV7-6; CDR3: ASSSIAGPYNEQF
size: NA; J: TRBJ2-7; V: TRBV27; CDR3: ASSLSPGEQY
size: NA; J: TRBJ2-7; V: TRBV4-1; CDR3: ASSSPQGGEQY
size: NA; J: TRBJ1-1; V: TRBV5-4; CDR3: ASSLSTGGLGTEAF
size: once; J: TRBJ2-5; V: TRBV29-1; CDR3: SVGSFAGGAETQY
size: NA; J: TRBJ2-2; V: TRBV5-1; CDR3: ASSLPSGTGGELF
size: NA; J: TRBJ1-1; V: TRBV7-8; CDR3: ASSPRQGLNTEAF
size: few; J: TRBJ2-7; V: TRBV27; CDR3: ASSLWASTYEQY
size: once; J: TRBJ1-4; V: TRBV28; CDR3: ASQSLNEKLF
size: NA; J: TRBJ1-1; V: TRBV5-1; CDR3: ASSLQGETEAF
size: NA; J: TRBJ2-7; V: TRBV12-3/TRBV12-4; CDR3: ASSLQGTYEQY
size: NA; J: TRBJ1-5; V: TRBV18; CDR3: ASSPGGQGGGLPQH
size: once; J: TRBJ2-1; V: TRBV5-1; CDR3: ASSFDRGGEQF
size: NA; J: TRBJ1-1; V: TRBV5-1; CDR3: ASSLVGGGNTEAF
size: NA; J: TRBJ2-5; V: TRBV11-3; CDR3: ASSPRLAGNQETQY
size: NA; J: TRBJ1-6; V: TRBV5-6; CDR3: ASSLGTGFD
size: NA; J: TRBJ1-5; V: TRBV27; CDR3: ASSLAGFYQPQH
size: NA; J: TRBJ1-1; V: TRBV6-2/TRBV6-3; CDR3: ASSRTGDTEAF
size: NA; J: TRBJ1-1; V: TRBV19; CDR3: ASQRGGGRTEAF
size: once; J: TRBJ1-4; V: TRBV19; CDR3: ASTSLSQGATNEKLF
size: NA; J: TRBJ2-1; V: TRBV5-1; CDR3: ASSLAAGGYNEQF
size: NA; J: TRBJ2-5; V: TRBV7-9; CDR3: ASSLRGQGKETQY
size: few; J: TRBJ1-2; V: TRBV10-3; CDR3: AISESGGGDYGYT
size: NA; J: TRBJ1-2; V: TRBV27; CDR3: ASSFSREAYYGYT
size: NA; J: TRBJ2-6; V: TRBV27; CDR3: ASSLRQGLTGANVLT
size: NA; J: TRBJ1-2; V: TRBV15; CDR3: ATSRDLVTGYYGYT
size: NA; J: TRBJ1-6; V: TRBV5-6; CDR3: ASSLLPQGASRRPLH
size: NA; J: TRBJ2-2; V: TRBV3-1/TRBV3-2; CDR3: ASSQVQMGAGELF
size: NA; J: TRBJ1-2; V: TRBV5-4; CDR3: ASSFTDSNYGYT
size: NA; J: TRBJ2-2; V: TRBV11-2; CDR3: ASSTLGANTGELF
size: NA; J: TRBJ2-4; V: TRBV6-5; CDR3: ASSYEGIQY
size: NA; J: TRBJ2-7; V: TRBV29-1; CDR3: SVGTDSYEQY
size: few; J: TRBJ2-5; V: TRBV27; CDR3: ASSPRDTLQETQY
size: once; J: TRBJ2-1; V: TRBV14; CDR3: ASSPVREPRDEQF
size: NA; J: TRBJ1-1; V: TRBV14; CDR3: ASSQEGQVRNTEAF
size: NA; J: TRBJ2-5; V: TRBV27; CDR3: ACAPGTSGEETQY
size: NA; J: TRBJ2-7; V: TRBV7-8; CDR3: ASSLRGEQY
size: NA; J: TRBJ2-1; V: TRBV5-4; CDR3: ASSLDGTSLANEQF
size: NA; J: TRBJ2-5; V: TRBV5-5; CDR3: ASSFGTSQETQY
size: NA; J: TRBJ2-7; V: TRBV5-4; CDR3: ASSFTGGLRYEQY
size: NA; J: TRBJ1-1; V: TRBV29-1; CDR3: SAIRGPSEAF
size: NA; J: TRBJ2-3; V: TRBV6-2/TRBV6-3; CDR3: ASSGRGFSTDTQY
size: once; J: TRBJ2-7; V: TRBV7-8; CDR3: ASSPRTGSLSYEQY